The T cell receptor (beta chain) described here comes from a study of post-analysis software for immune sequencing data. A few counts support this clonotype. Antigen specificity is unknown. The length of the CDR3 is 15 residues. Trimming removed 1 base from V and 5 bases from J; junction bases left unmatched: 4. The V gene's germline CDR1 is SGHTA and CDR2 FQGNSA. Study results and caveats: A handful of TRBV segments were more frequent in patients than controls; TRBV5-6, TRBV5-1 and TRBV20-1 belonged to this group.

Tagging with unique molecular identifiers was a feature of the TCR beta cDNA libraries. TCRdb ran MiXCR on the PCR reads and lists one entry per CDR3 protein. The sample consists of about 820,000 distinct CDR3 sequences, approximately 53% of them appearing once. This TCR was recovered from a girl between 5 and 17 years old with multiple sclerosis. The V gene is TRBV7-2, the J gene TRBJ2-4, with 8 bases matching TRBD1. Sequenced: blood. CDR3 DNA: TGTGCCAGCAGCTTAGTTGCGACAGGGGAAAACATTCAGTACTTC. Translating gives CASSLVATGENIQYF.